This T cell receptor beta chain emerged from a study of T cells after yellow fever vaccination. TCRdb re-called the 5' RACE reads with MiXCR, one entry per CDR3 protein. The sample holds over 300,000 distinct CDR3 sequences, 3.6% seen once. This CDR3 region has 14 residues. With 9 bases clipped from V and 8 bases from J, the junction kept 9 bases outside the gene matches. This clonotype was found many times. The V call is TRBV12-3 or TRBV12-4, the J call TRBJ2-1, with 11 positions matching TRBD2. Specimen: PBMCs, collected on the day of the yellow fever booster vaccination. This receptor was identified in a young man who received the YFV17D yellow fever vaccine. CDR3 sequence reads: CASNSGLAVDEQFF. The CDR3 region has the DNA TGTGCCAGTAACTCGGGACTAGCGGTTGATGAGCAGTTCTTC.